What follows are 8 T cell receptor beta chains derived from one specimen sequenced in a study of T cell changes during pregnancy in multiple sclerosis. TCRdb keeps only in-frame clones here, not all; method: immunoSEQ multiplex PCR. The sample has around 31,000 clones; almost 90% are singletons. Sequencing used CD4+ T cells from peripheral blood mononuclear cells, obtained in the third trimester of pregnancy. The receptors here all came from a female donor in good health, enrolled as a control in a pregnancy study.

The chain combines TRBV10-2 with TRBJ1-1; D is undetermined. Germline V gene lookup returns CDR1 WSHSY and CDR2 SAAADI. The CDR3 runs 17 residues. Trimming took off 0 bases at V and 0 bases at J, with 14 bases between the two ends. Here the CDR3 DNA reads TGCGCCAGCAGTGAGTCAATTGGGGAGATAATGAACACTGAAGCTTTCTTT. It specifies CASSESIGEIMNTEAFF.

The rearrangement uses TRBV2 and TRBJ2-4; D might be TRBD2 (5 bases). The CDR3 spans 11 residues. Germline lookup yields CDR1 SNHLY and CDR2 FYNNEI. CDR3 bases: TGTGCAAGTAAATCGGGGAGCATTCAGTACTTC. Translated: CASKSGSIQYF.

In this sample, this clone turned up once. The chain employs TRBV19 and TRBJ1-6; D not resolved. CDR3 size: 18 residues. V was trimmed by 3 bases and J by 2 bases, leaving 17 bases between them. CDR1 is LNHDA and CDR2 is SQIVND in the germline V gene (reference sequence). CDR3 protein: CASSILGGPRAYNSPLHF. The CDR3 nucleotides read TGTGCCAGTAGTATCCTGGGAGGCCCTCGGGCCTATAATTCACCCCTCCACTTT.

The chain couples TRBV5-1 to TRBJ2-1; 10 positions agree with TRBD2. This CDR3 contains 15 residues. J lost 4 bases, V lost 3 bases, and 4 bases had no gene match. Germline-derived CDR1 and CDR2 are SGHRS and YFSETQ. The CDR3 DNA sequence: TGCGCCAGCAGCTCCGGGACTAGCGATTACAATGAGCAGTTCTTC. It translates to CASSSGTSDYNEQFF.

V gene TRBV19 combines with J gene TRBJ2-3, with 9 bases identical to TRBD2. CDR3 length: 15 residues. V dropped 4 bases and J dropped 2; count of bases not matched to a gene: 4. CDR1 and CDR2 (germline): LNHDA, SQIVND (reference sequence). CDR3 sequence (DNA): TGTGCCAGTAGTACTTTAGCGGGAGACACAGATACGCAGTATTTT. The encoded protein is CASSTLAGDTDTQYF.

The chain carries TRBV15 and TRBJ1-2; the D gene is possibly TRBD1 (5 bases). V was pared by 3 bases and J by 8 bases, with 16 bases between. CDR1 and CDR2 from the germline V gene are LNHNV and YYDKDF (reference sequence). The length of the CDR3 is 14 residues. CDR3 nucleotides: TGTGCCACCAGCAGCCACACGGACATGAGAGGCTACACCTTC. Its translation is CATSSHTDMRGYTF.

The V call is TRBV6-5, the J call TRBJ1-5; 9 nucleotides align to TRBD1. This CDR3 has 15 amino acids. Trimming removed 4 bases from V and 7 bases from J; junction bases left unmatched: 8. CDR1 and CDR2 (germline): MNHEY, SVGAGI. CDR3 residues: CASSSQLDRGQPQHF. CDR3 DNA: TGTGCCAGCAGTTCACAGCTAGACAGGGGGCAGCCCCAGCATTTT.

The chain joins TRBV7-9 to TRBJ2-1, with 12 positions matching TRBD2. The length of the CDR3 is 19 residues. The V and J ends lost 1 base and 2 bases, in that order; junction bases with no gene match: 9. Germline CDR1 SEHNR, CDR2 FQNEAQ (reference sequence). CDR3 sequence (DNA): TGTGCCAGCAGCTTAGGGTCTAGCGGGAGGGCCCTGACCTACAATGAGCAGTTCTTC. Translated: CASSLGSSGRALTYNEQFF.